The rows below give T cell receptor beta chains drawn from one sample of a study of blood T cell repertoires in COVID-19. Produced via immunoSEQ multiplex PCR; TCRdb's table is partial and in-frame only. The repertoire includes around 250,000 clones, roughly 89% of them detected once, and approximately 5% sits in the top ten. The sample was peripheral blood. The receptors were sampled from a middle-aged woman who had recovered from COVID-19. The conserved cysteine and the conserved F or W are not part of the CDR3 here.

j_call	v_call	cdr3_aa
TRBJ2-6	TRBV9	ASPGRVVLSGANVLT
TRBJ2-1	TRBV5-1	ASSLDWRTYNEQF
TRBJ2-1	TRBV7-9	ASSLTGGEQF
TRBJ1-1	TRBV19	ASRTRKAGNTEAF
TRBJ2-1	TRBV9	ASSVDLAGADEQF
TRBJ1-1	TRBV29-1	SVERGKETEAF
TRBJ1-1	TRBV11-2	ASSPDPGQFEAF
TRBJ2-5	TRBV12-2	ASRLATRSGRIGETQY
TRBJ2-2	TRBV5-4	ASSAGLAANTGELF
TRBJ1-2	TRBV21-1	ASSFQVNGGLGYT
TRBJ2-7	TRBV6-5	ASIRDRGFHEQY
TRBJ2-2	TRBV5-1	ASRPGLAGTGELF
TRBJ2-3	TRBV5-6	ASSLGLGVGTDTQY
TRBJ2-2	TRBV18	ASSPVDRTGELF
TRBJ1-1	TRBV28	ASNLSGTGGKAF
TRBJ2-7	TRBV3-1/TRBV3-2	ASSQVSGGLGEQY
TRBJ2-3	TRBV10-3	AISETPGSTGTDTQY
TRBJ1-2	TRBV5-1	ASRTSTTGPSYGYT
TRBJ2-3	TRBV7-2	ASSILATSTDTQY
TRBJ1-2	TRBV7-9	ASSLYIGQGLYGYT
TRBJ1-2	TRBV6-5	ASTTLGTGGSGYT
TRBJ2-3	TRBV30	AWSVGLAGTDTQY
TRBJ2-2	TRBV11-3	ASSLGQSNTGELF
TRBJ2-3	TRBV28	ASSLISAGTDTQY
TRBJ2-1	TRBV3-1/TRBV3-2	ASSQVRGNEQF
TRBJ1-2	TRBV16	ASSRAAGGTDSDT
TRBJ1-1	TRBV5-6	ASHPQGLTEAF
TRBJ1-1	TRBV21-1	ASLRTQNTEAF
TRBJ1-6	TRBV6-1	ASSEYRGLNSPLH
TRBJ1-6	TRBV3-1/TRBV3-2	ASSQVVTGDSPLH
TRBJ2-5	TRBV7-9	ASSFQGREWETQY
TRBJ2-3	TRBV7-2	ASSGFPSSLGVDTQY
TRBJ2-3	TRBV10-3	AISYTSGETQY
TRBJ2-3	TRBV9	ASSGPGVFGDTQY
TRBJ2-1	TRBV7-9	ASSLVFDTGDNEQF
TRBJ1-1	TRBV11-2	ASSPRTEAF